The 22 T cell receptor beta chains presented below share a single source sample, sequenced in a study of T cell responses to AZD1222 COVID-19 vaccine. Libraries were prepared by immunoSEQ multiplex PCR; TCRdb keeps only in-frame clonotypes and omits some of them. The data hold 100,000 to 150,000 clones, with 84% observed a single time. The specimen was peripheral blood, collected 28 days after the second AZD1222 dose. The receptor source for this set is an adult who received the AZD1222 COVID-19 vaccine.

This chain joins TRBV11-2 and TRBJ1-2, with 11 bases aligning to TRBD1. Trimming took 5 bases from V and 4 from J; bases not matched to a gene: 3. Germline CDR1 reads SGHAT; CDR2 reads FQNNGV. This CDR3 region has 14 residues. The CDR3 bases are TGTGCCAGCAGCCTAGGACAGGGGGCCTATGGCTACACCTTC. It translates to CASSLGQGAYGYTF.

The rearrangement links TRBV11-2 to TRBJ1-1; 7 bases match TRBD1. Germline V gene data show CDR1 as SGHAT and CDR2 as FQNNGV. The V gene end was trimmed by 6 bases and the J gene end by 5 bases; junction bases not matched to a gene: 12. The CDR3 extends over 15 amino acids. CDR3 protein: CASRSAYRGRTEAFF. In DNA form, the CDR3 reads TGTGCCAGCAGATCAGCTTACAGGGGCAGGACTGAAGCTTTCTTT.

CDR3 loop: CASSLSTYRDTEAFF. DNA for the CDR3: TGTGCCAGCAGCTTATCAACCTACAGGGACACTGAAGCTTTCTTT. The chain has TRBV7-9 and TRBJ1-1, with D possibly being TRBD1 (6 bases). Germline assignment: CDR1 SEHNR and CDR2 FQNEAQ (reference sequence). The V gene lost 2 bases and the J gene lost 3 bases, with 13 bases spanning the gap. This CDR3 comprises 15 residues.

The genes are TRBV7-2 and TRBJ1-5, with TRBD1 matching 9 bases. V lost 4 bases to trimming and J lost 5 bases; unmatched junction nucleotides: 3. This CDR3 has 14 amino acids. Germline CDR1 is SGHTA and CDR2 is FQGNSA. The CDR3 nucleotides read TGTGCCAGCAGCTCTACAGGGGGCGATCAGCCCCAGCATTTT. Protein sequence: CASSSTGGDQPQHF.

The chain combines TRBV28 with TRBJ1-5; the D gene is possibly TRBD1 (6 bases). CDR1 is MDHEN and CDR2 is SYDVKM in the germline V gene. The CDR3 runs 14 residues. The V end lost 8 bases, the J end lost 5 bases, and 16 bases lay between the germline ends. CDR3 sequence (DNA): TGTGCCAGCCGTCCGGACAGCGCCTATCAGCCCCAGCATTTT. Encoded protein: CASRPDSAYQPQHF.

The table lists this clone with a count of one. The chain has TRBV28 and TRBJ2-7, with a weak D call TRBD2 (7 bases). The length of the CDR3 is 12 residues. The germline CDR1 and CDR2 sequences are MDHEN and SYDVKM. The CDR3 coding sequence is TGTGAGACCCGGGGGGCCAACTACGAGCAGTACTTC. It yields the protein CETRGANYEQYF.

The chain combines TRBV7-6 with TRBJ1-4; TRBD1 matches at 11 bases. This CDR3 region has 17 residues. Germline V gives CDR1 SGHVS, CDR2 FNYEAQ. V lost 5 bases to trimming and J lost 4 bases; unmatched junction nucleotides: 9. CDR3 in DNA: TGTGCCAGCAGCCGGGGACAGGGGGTTCGAGTTAATGAAAAACTGTTTTTT. Translated, it gives CASSRGQGVRVNEKLFF.

The CDR3 is CASSQVWAGRSVHEQYF. The DNA of the CDR3 is TGTGCCAGCAGCCAAGTCTGGGCAGGGAGGTCAGTGCACGAGCAGTACTTC. J is TRBJ2-7 and V is TRBV14; D may be TRBD2 (6 bases). There are 17 residues in the CDR3. Trimming stripped 1 base from V and 5 bases from J, with 21 bases between. CDR1 and CDR2 (germline): SGHDN, FVKESK.

V and J are TRBV10-2 and TRBJ1-5, with 7 bases that match TRBD1. The CDR3 covers 13 residues. V dropped 7 bases and J dropped 6; count of bases not matched to a gene: 6. CDR1 WSHSY and CDR2 SAAADI come from the germline V gene. DNA for the CDR3: TGCGCCAGCACGGGAAACAGGGGTCAGCCCCAGCATTTT. It translates to CASTGNRGQPQHF.

The chain is built from TRBV5-4 and TRBJ1-2; D gene uncertain. Trimming shortened V by 5 bases and J by 1 base, and 9 bases separated the two germline ends. The CDR3 loop spans 13 amino acids. Germline values: CDR1 SGHNT, CDR2 YYREEE (reference sequence). CDR3 coding DNA: TGTGCCAGCAGGCCTGAAAATAACTATGGCTACACCTTC. This codes for CASRPENNYGYTF.

Remarks on this clone: Other DNA sequences in the sample encode the same CDR3. The CDR3 nucleotides are TGTGCCAGCAGCTTTGAACGGAATCAGCCCCAGCATTTT. Encoded protein: CASSFERNQPQHF. This chain joins TRBV11-2 and TRBJ1-5, with D uncertain. The germline gives CDR1 SGHAT, CDR2 FQNNGV. Trimming shortened V by 3 bases and J by 4 bases, and 7 bases separated the two germline ends. The CDR3 extends over 13 amino acids.

V and J are TRBV30 and TRBJ2-1; D remains ambiguous. Germline V lookup: CDR1 GTSNPN, CDR2 SVGIG (reference sequence). This CDR3 has 12 residues. Deletions cut 4 bases from V and 2 bases from J, with 6 bases between. CDR3 in DNA: TGTGCCTGGACCCTAACCTACAATGAGCAGTTCTTC. It specifies CAWTLTYNEQFF. The variable domain in full, with the rest retrieved from reference TRBV30 and TRBJ2-1, is SQTIHQWPATLVQPVGSPLSLECTVEGTSNPNLYWYRQAAGRGLQLLFYSVGIGQISSEVPQNLSASRPQDRQFILSSKKLLLSDSGFYLCAWTLTYNEQFFGPGTRLTVL.

The chain is built from TRBV7-9 and TRBJ1-3; no clear D. The V end was cut by 2 bases, the J end by 1 base, with 9 bases between. The CDR3 totals 15 residues. In germline, CDR1 is SEHNR, CDR2 FQNEAQ (reference sequence). The CDR3 sequence: CASSLSPRSGNTIYF. The CDR3 coding sequence is TGTGCCAGCAGCTTATCTCCCAGGTCTGGAAACACCATATATTTT.

On this clone: This specimen includes other DNA sequences encoding the same CDR3. J is TRBJ1-4 and V is TRBV28; 8 bases match TRBD1. With 4 bases clipped from V and 7 bases from J, the junction kept 8 bases outside the gene matches. The CDR3 runs to 15 residues. From germline, CDR1 is MDHEN and CDR2 SYDVKM. The CDR3 sequence: CASSSLGTGFEKLFF. The CDR3 DNA reads TGTGCCAGCAGTTCCCTGGGGACAGGATTTGAAAAACTGTTTTTT.

This clone was seen only a few times. The chain is built from TRBV18 and TRBJ2-7; 8 positions match TRBD2. Trimming removed 6 bases from V and 3 bases from J; junction bases left unmatched: 7. The CDR3 has 14 amino acids. Germline V gene data show CDR1 as KGHSH and CDR2 as LQKENI. The CDR3 DNA is TGTGCCAGCTCGAACCCCGGGAGGGACTACGAGCAGTACTTC. This translates into CASSNPGRDYEQYF.

The DNA for the CDR3 is TGTGCCAGCAGTTTAGGGTCCCTCCTTGGATCAGATACGCAGTATTTT. This gives the protein CASSLGSLLGSDTQYF. J is TRBJ2-3 and V is TRBV28; D call uncertain. Looked up from germline, CDR1 is MDHEN and CDR2 is SYDVKM. CDR3 length equals 16 residues. V lost 2 bases and J lost 4, with 16 bases in between.

CDR3 nucleotides: TGCAGCGTTCACAGGGGGCTGGACGAGCAGTACTTC. It encodes CSVHRGLDEQYF. This chain links TRBV29-1 with TRBJ2-7, with 9 bases identical to TRBD1. V trimming: 5 bases; J trimming: 5 bases; junction bases outside the gene matches: 4. The germline CDR1 and CDR2 sequences are SQVTM and ANQGSEA. The length of the CDR3 is 12 residues.

The chain links TRBV6-5 to TRBJ2-2; D possibly corresponds to TRBD2 (7 bases). Trimming removed 10 bases from V and 1 base from J, with 16 bases in between. CDR3 length equals 15 residues. Germline assignment: CDR1 MNHEY and CDR2 SVGAGI. The CDR3 sequence: CATKVGGQNTGELFF. CDR3 bases: TGTGCCACCAAGGTCGGGGGGCAGAACACCGGGGAGCTGTTTTTT.

This clone was found a few times. The CDR3 coding sequence is TGTGCCAGCAGGGCTAATAATTCACCCCTCCACTTT. Its translation is CASRANNSPLHF. This rearrangement joins TRBV6-5 to TRBJ1-6; D gene uncertain. Germline V gives CDR1 MNHEY, CDR2 SVGAGI. V shed 6 bases and J shed 5 bases, with 5 bases lying between them. This CDR3 has 12 residues.

The chain combines TRBV5-1 with TRBJ2-3; D is possibly TRBD1 (6 bases). The length of the CDR3 is 16 residues. The germline V gene encodes CDR1 SGHRS and CDR2 YFSETQ. V lost 4 bases, J lost 2 bases, and 17 bases lay in between. For the CDR3, the DNA is TGCGCCAGCAGCGAGTTCAGGGGAGCTGACACAGATACGCAGTATTTT. This encodes CASSEFRGADTDTQYF.

The chain links TRBV10-3 to TRBJ2-3; TRBD2 agrees at 9 bases. Germline CDR1 and CDR2: ENHRY and SYGVKD. V lost 3 bases, J lost 5 bases, and 3 bases stayed unmatched. This CDR3 comprises 14 residues. CDR3: CAISDIAGEDTQYF. In DNA, the CDR3 is TGTGCCATCAGTGACATAGCGGGGGAAGATACGCAGTATTTT.

The chain couples TRBV19 to TRBJ2-7, with 9 nucleotides matching TRBD1. Germline CDR1 is LNHDA and CDR2 is SQIVND (reference sequence). The J segment lost 0 bases and the V segment lost 6 bases, leaving 3 bases of the junction unmatched. This CDR3 has 14 residues. The CDR3 loop is CASSLTGGSYEQYF. CDR3 DNA sequence: TGTGCCAGTAGCCTGACAGGGGGCTCCTACGAGCAGTACTTC. Supplemented by reference TRBV19 and TRBJ2-7, the full variable domain reads DGGITQSPKYLFRKEGQNVTLSCEQNLNHDAMYWYRQDPGQGLRLIYYSQIVNDFQKGDIAEGYSVSREKKESFPLTVTSAQKNPTAFYLCASSLTGGSYEQYFGPGTRLTVT.